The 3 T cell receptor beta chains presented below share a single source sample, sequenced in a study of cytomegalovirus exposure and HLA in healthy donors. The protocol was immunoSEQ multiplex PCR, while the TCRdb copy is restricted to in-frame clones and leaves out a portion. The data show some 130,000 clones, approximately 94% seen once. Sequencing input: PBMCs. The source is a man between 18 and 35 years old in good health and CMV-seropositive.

DNA of the CDR3: TGTGCCAGCAGCGAGGGCTACGGGGCCGGGGAGCTGTTTTTT. It codes for CASSEGYGAGELFF. The chain is built from TRBV5-4 and TRBJ2-2; D perhaps matches TRBD2 (5 bases). The ends were cut back, 4 bases at V and 6 bases at J, with 13 bases in the middle. The CDR3 has 14 amino acids. Germline V CDR1 and CDR2: SGHNT, YYREEE (reference sequence).

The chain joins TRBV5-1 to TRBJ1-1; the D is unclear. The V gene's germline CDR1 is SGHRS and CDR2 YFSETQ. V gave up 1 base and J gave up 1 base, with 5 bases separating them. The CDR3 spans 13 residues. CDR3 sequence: CASSLSENTEAFF. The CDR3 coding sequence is TGCGCCAGCAGCTTGTCAGAGAACACTGAAGCTTTCTTT.

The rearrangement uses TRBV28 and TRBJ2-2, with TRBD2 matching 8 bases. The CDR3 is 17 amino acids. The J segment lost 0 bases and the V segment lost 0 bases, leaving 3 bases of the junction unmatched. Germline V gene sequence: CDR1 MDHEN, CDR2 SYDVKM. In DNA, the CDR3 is TGTGCCAGCAGTTTATGGGAGCGGGGGTCGAACACCGGGGAGCTGTTTTTT. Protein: CASSLWERGSNTGELFF.